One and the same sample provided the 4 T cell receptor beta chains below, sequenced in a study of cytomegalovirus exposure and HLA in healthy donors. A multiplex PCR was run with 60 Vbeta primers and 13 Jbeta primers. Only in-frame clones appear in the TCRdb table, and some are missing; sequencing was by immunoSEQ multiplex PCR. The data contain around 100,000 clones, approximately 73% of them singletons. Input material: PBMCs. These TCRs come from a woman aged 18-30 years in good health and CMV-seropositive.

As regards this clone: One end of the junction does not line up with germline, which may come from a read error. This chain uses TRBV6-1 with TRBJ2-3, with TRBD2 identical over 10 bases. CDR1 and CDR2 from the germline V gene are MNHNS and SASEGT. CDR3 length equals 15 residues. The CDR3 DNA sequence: TGTGCCAGCAGTCAAGCGGGAGGGAACACAGATACGCAGTATTTT. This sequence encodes CASSQAGGNTDTQYF.

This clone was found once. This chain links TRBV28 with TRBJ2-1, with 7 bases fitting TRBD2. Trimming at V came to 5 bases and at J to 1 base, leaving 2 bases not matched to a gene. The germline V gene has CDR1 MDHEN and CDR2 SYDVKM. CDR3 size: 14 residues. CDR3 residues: CASSPSGSYNEQFF. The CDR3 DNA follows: TGTGCCAGCAGTCCTAGCGGTTCCTACAATGAGCAGTTCTTC.

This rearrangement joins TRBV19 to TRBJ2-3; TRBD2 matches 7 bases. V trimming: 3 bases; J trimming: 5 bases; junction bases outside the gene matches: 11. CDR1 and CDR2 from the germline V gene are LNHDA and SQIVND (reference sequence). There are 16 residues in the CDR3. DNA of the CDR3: TGTGCCAGTAGTATGTGGGAGGGCTTCGGTGGAGATACGCAGTATTTT. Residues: CASSMWEGFGGDTQYF.

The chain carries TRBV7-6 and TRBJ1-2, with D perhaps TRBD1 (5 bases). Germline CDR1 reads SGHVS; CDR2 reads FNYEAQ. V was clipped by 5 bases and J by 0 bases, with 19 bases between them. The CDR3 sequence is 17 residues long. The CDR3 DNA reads TGTGCCAGCAGCCTCACGGGGGATTTGTCGGCTAACTATGGCTACACCTTC. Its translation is CASSLTGDLSANYGYTF.